These T cell receptor beta chains were read from a single sample in a study of siplizumab effects on memory and regulatory T cells. Some clones are missing from TCRdb's copy, which holds only in-frame ones; the method was immunoSEQ multiplex PCR. The table lists some 110,000 clones, approximately 94% of them singletons. Sequencing used non-Treg CD4+ T cells sorted from blood. The receptor set was obtained from a human donor in good health. CDR3s leave out the opening cysteine and the closing phenylalanine or tryptophan. Clone size appears in some rows only: once, few, many, or a class for an expanded clone.

>TRBV5-1|12|NA
ASSHNRANTEAF
>TRBV5-5|15|NA
ASRLTLGQGNTGELF
>TRBV11-2|14|NA
ASSRGLAGGPGEQY
>TRBV6-5|10|NA
ASRNTGGGYT
>TRBV27|11|NA
ASSLGVGDTQY
>TRBV10-1|14|NA
ASSEPSGSRAYEQY
>TRBV9|12|NA
ASSVGEGGYEQY
>TRBV7-9|11|NA
ASSFRERNTIY
>TRBV27|13|NA
ASSLDGWYQETQY
>TRBV6-1|12|NA
ASSEVLRDTEAF
>TRBV7-2|13|NA
ASRLKGLMDYGYT
>TRBV18|12|NA
ASSHRDREREQY
>TRBV5-1|16|NA
ASSLGLAKNRPNYGYT
>TRBV11-3|12|NA
ASSLGTGPYEQY
>TRBV23-1|14|NA
ASSPRDRGYDQPQH
>TRBV2|11|once
ASKASPATGQY
>TRBV10-3|9|NA
AISRDIEQF
>TRBV18|14|NA
ASSQSGLAGDYEQY
>TRBV7-9|12|NA
ASSLGGSGNTIY
>TRBV6-1|13|once
ASRRPSRGDNEQF
>TRBV18|15|NA
ASSPPGQGYVNTEAF
>TRBV5-4|12|NA
ASSLRDLNTEAF
>TRBV7-8|13|NA
ASSHRQGGRYGYT
>TRBV19|11|NA
ASSNPGGYGYT
>TRBV7-2|10|NA
ASSLSGNTIY
>TRBV5-1|13|NA
ASSFDSRSGNTIY
>TRBV7-9|14|NA
ASSTPSGGAGETQY
>TRBV18|13|NA
ASSPADSGANVLT
>TRBV14|16|NA
ASSQDPLLQGSGNTIY
>TRBV9|13|NA
ASSVEPTINEKLF
>TRBV5-1|12|NA
ASSLGDSRGPQH
>TRBV19|13|once
ASSFAQGSNQPQH
>TRBV6-1|13|NA
ASSEVAGGFSPLH
>TRBV7-9|13|few
ASSQGSWGNQPQH
>TRBV2|11|NA
ASRAGPSYEQY
>TRBV6-5|9|NA
ASRTDAEAF
>TRBV5-8|12|NA
ASSKALSTDTQY
>TRBV2|9|few
ASLRSSEAF
>TRBV15|13|NA
ATSFAGTRSYEQY
>TRBV7-9|9|NA
ASKAAGELF
>TRBV15|14|NA
ATSEWPGRKYDEQY
>TRBV5-6|13|NA
ASSWGTGRNTEAF
>TRBV4-1|12|NA
ASSQWVSNQPQH
>TRBV5-6|12|NA
ASSTVTGGNTIY
>TRBV6-9|9|NA
ATCQGEEQY
>TRBV5-5|14|NA
ASSAMGAPDSYEQY
>TRBV5-1|11|NA
ASSQDRNYGYT
>TRBV5-6|12|once
ASSFPGLQETQY
>TRBV21-1|13|NA
ASSLTGQPNYGYT
>TRBV14|13|NA
ASSIWDRDNSPLH
>TRBV2|11|NA
ATSTDREYEQY
>TRBV7-9|13|NA
ATSSGEQLNTEAF
>TRBV5-1|12|NA
ASSYILGYNEQF